This is a list of T cell receptor beta chains from one sample in a study of cytomegalovirus exposure and HLA in healthy donors. TCRdb's table, derived via immunoSEQ multiplex PCR, lists solely in-frame clones and lacks some. The sample includes about 200,000 clones, roughly three quarters seen only once; the top ten take approximately 0.4%. The specimen sequenced was PBMCs. These receptors came from a male donor in good health and CMV-seropositive. Each CDR3 is given with its conserved first and last residue. The D gene is left open where the match is weak. Clone size, where shown, is once, few, many, or a class for clones that have expanded.

CDR3 DNA,CDR3 protein,V gene,D gene,J gene,clone size
TGTGCCAGCAGCTCGAGCGGGGGGGCGATGAATGAGCAGTTCTTC,CASSSSGGAMNEQFF,TRBV11-2,TRBD2,TRBJ2-1,.
TGCGCCAGCAGTTTTTACGGGACAGCAATCTCCTACGAGCAGTACTTC,CASSFYGTAISYEQYF,TRBV5-1,TRBD1,TRBJ2-7,few
TGTGCCAGCAGCTCCGAGTTTACTAGCGGTACCTACGAGCAGTACTTC,CASSSEFTSGTYEQYF,TRBV7-9,TRBD2,TRBJ2-7,once
TGTGCCAGCAGCTTACGGGAGATCGGCTATGGCTACACCTTC,CASSLREIGYGYTF,TRBV11-1,.,TRBJ1-2,once
TGTGCCAGCAGTTACGCGGGGTCCACAGATACGCAGTATTTT,CASSYAGSTDTQYF,TRBV6-5,.,TRBJ2-3,.
TGTGCCAGCACCCCCTCCGTACCGGGGAACACCGGGGAGCTGTTTTTT,CASTPSVPGNTGELFF,TRBV28,.,TRBJ2-2,.
TGTGCCAGCAGCTTCCCGGACAGGGGAGAGACAGATACGCAGTATTTT,CASSFPDRGETDTQYF,TRBV11-2,TRBD1,TRBJ2-3,.
TGTGCCAGCAGCTTTTCTAGCGGGGGGCGGAATGAGCAGTTCTTC,CASSFSSGGRNEQFF,TRBV7-9,TRBD2,TRBJ2-1,.
TGTGCCAGCAGCTCTCTAGCGTCGGGTGGCACAGATACGCAGTATTTT,CASSSLASGGTDTQYF,TRBV7-8,.,TRBJ2-3,few
TGTGCCAGCAGTTTAATGCGGGCCACAGATACGCAGTATTTT,CASSLMRATDTQYF,TRBV28,.,TRBJ2-3,.
TGTGCCACAGGAGGCCAAATTAACACTGAAGCTTTCTTT,CATGGQINTEAFF,TRBV15,.,TRBJ1-1,.
TGTGCCAGCAGTTTTGGTGGCTCCAAATACGAGCAGTACTTC,CASSFGGSKYEQYF,TRBV28,.,TRBJ2-7,.
TGCAGTGCTAGAGAAGAGGGAGCTTTCTTT,CSAREEGAFF,TRBV20-1,.,TRBJ1-1,.
TGCGCCAGCAGCCCGGTGGGGGGGACTGAAGCTTTCTTT,CASSPVGGTEAFF,TRBV5-1,.,TRBJ1-1,few
TGCGCCAGCGCGTCGACACTTAATCAGCCCCAGCATTTT,CASASTLNQPQHF,TRBV5-1,.,TRBJ1-5,.
TGTGCCAGCAGTATGGGACTAGCGGCCAAAGAGACCCAGTACTTC,CASSMGLAAKETQYF,TRBV7-3,TRBD2,TRBJ2-5,once
TGTGCCAGCAGCTTAGGCGGTATGTCGGAGCAGTACTTC,CASSLGGMSEQYF,TRBV7-2,.,TRBJ2-7,.